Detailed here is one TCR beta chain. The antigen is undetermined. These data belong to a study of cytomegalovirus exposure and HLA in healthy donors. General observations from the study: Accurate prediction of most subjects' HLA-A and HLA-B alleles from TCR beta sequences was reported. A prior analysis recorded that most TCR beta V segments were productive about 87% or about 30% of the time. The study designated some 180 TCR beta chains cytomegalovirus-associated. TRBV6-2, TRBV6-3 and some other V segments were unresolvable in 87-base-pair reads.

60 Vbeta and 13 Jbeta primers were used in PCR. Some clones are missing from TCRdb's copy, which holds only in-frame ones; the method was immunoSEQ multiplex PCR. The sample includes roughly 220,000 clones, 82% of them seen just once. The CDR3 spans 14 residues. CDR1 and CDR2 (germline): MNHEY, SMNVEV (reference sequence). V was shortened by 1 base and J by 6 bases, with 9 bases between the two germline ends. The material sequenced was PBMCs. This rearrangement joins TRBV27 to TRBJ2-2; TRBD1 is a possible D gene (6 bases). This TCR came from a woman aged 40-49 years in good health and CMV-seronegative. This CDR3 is CASSLFRGAGELFF. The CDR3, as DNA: TGTGCCAGCAGTTTATTCAGGGGAGCCGGGGAGCTGTTTTTT.